This TCR beta chain was documented in a study of Ad26.COV2.S vaccination and SARS-CoV-2 variants. Looked up from germline, CDR1 is SGDLS and CDR2 is YYNGEE. The CDR3 length is 16 residues. The trim removed 5 bases at V and 3 bases at J, leaving 10 bases unmatched. Assay: immunoSEQ multiplex PCR; the TCRdb copy retains only in-frame clones and omits some. Of around 300,000 clones listed, 65% to 90% are singletons. Treatment specified: about 20 received Ad26.COV2.S at low or high dose, single or two shots; about 5 received placebo; per-sample allocation not given. On day 63 after the first injection, vaccine and placebo recipients gave samples.

Sequences were derived from peripheral blood, sampled in a trial of Ad26.COV2.S vaccine versus placebo. The origin of this receptor is a person aged 18-65 years who received the Ad26.COV2.S COVID-19 vaccine or a placebo. The chain employs TRBV9 and TRBJ2-2; 7 bases agree with TRBD1. The CDR3 reads CASSPYHTGDTGELFF. CDR3 nucleotides: TGTGCCAGCAGTCCATACCACACAGGGGACACCGGGGAGCTGTTTTTT.